A single TCR beta chain is shown here with its context. The germline V gene encodes CDR1 SEHNR and CDR2 FQNEAQ (reference sequence). Trimming cost V 0 bases and J 0 bases, with 12 bases left between them. This CDR3 contains 17 residues. The data derive from a study of blood T cells in healthy people across ages. Primers used in a second PCR of roughly 7 to 12 cycles were a sample-barcoded 5' primer and a J-beta primer mix. TCRdb processed the 5' RACE reads anew with MiXCR; each CDR3 protein has one entry. The sample shows about 1 million distinct CDR3 sequences, 40% to 55% of them seen only once. The TCR sequence derives from a woman aged 55-69 years in good health. Source material: blood. This sequence joins TRBV7-9 and TRBJ2-1, with D unclear. The CDR3 reads CASSLATDPSSYNEQFF. CDR3 nucleotide sequence: TGTGCCAGCAGCTTAGCGACCGACCCGAGCTCCTACAATGAGCAGTTCTTC.